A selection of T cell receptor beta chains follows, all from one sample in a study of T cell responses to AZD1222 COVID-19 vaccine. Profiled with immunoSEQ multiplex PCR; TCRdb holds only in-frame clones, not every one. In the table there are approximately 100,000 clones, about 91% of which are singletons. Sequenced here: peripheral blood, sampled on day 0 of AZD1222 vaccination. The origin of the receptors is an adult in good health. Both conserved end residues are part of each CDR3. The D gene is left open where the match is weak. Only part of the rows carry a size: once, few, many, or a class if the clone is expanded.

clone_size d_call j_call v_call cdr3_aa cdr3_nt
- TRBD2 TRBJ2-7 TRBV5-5 CASSLRTSGKTYEQYF TGTGCCAGCAGCTTGAGGACTAGCGGGAAAACCTACGAGCAGTACTTC
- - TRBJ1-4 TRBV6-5 CASSYNGQRDEKLFF TGTGCCAGCAGTTACAACGGGCAAAGGGATGAAAAACTGTTTTTT
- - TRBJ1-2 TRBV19 CASSIWRVEYGYTF TGTGCCAGTAGTATCTGGAGAGTGGAGTATGGCTACACCTTC
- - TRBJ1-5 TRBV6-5 CASSLPRVSNQPQHF TGTGCCAGCAGCCTACCCAGGGTGAGCAATCAGCCCCAGCATTTT
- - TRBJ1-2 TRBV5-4 CASSPGGWAGHNYGYTF TGTGCCAGCAGCCCGGGCGGTTGGGCAGGACACAACTATGGCTACACCTTC
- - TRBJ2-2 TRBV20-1 CSASRPDTGELFF TGCAGTGCTAGTCGGCCAGACACCGGGGAGCTGTTTTTT
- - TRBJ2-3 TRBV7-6 CASSFSDTQYF TGTGCCAGCAGCTTTTCAGATACGCAGTATTTT
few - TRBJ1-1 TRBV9 CASSVDRLNTEAFF TGTGCCAGCAGCGTGGACAGACTGAACACTGAAGCTTTCTTT
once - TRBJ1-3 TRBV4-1 CASSQGQRGGNTIYF TGCGCCAGCAGCCAAGGGCAGCGGGGAGGAAACACCATATATTTT
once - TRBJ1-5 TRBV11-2 CASSGMPSQPQHF TGTGCCAGCAGTGGGATGCCGAGTCAGCCCCAGCATTTT
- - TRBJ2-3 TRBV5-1 CASSPTSGSYTDTQYF TGCGCCAGCAGCCCTACGAGTGGGAGTTACACAGATACGCAGTATTTT
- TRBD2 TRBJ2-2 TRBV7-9 CASSSTSGLNTGELFF TGTGCCAGCAGCTCTACTAGCGGCCTTAACACCGGGGAGCTGTTTTTT
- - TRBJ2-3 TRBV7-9 CASSSGPEDTDTQYF TGTGCCAGCTCCTCGGGGCCCGAGGACACAGATACGCAGTATTTT
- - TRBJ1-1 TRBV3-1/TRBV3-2 CASSQPYGGNTEAFF TGTGCCAGCAGCCAACCCTATGGGGGGAACACTGAAGCTTTCTTT